The subject of this entry is one T cell receptor beta chain. Its antigen is not identified. One end of the junction is discordant with germline, which a read error may explain. Clones were sequenced by immunoSEQ multiplex PCR, and TCRdb holds only the in-frame ones, with some missing. The sample carries some 25,000 clones, around nine tenths recorded once. The data are from a study of graft-versus-host responses after intestinal transplantation. Whole-study results and caveats: Detection of GvH clones occurred in recipient marrow, and some had their first appearance in ileum or blood.

Per the germline V gene, CDR1 is SEHNR and CDR2 is FQNEAQ (reference sequence). The CDR3 length is 19 residues. The chain couples TRBV7-9 to TRBJ1-6; 8 positions agree with TRBD1. The origin of this receptor is a human patient who received an intestinal transplant, so some T cells may come from the graft donor. The source material was PBMCs, sampled 39 to 40 days after intestinal transplant. DNA for the CDR3: TGTGCCAGCAGCCATCCGGGACAGGCATCCGATCTGTATATTTCACCCCTCCACTTT. Amino acid sequence: CASSHPGQASDLYISPLHF.